The 22 T cell receptor beta chains listed next were all sequenced from one sample in a study of blood T cell repertoires in COVID-19. Profiling relied on immunoSEQ multiplex PCR, and the TCRdb table lists in-frame clones only, not all of them. The data contain under 200,000 clones, roughly 82% of them seen just once; the ten biggest clones take up approximately 11%. The sample taken for sequencing was PBMCs or T cells enriched from blood (not recorded which). These receptors were taken from a man in his fifties or sixties who had recovered from COVID-19.

The chain has TRBV3-1 (or the pseudogene TRBV3-2) and TRBJ2-1; TRBD1 aligns across 9 bases. CDR3 length: 16 residues. The junction had 11 bases not matched to a gene; V was cut back by 2 bases and J by 9 bases. CDR1 and CDR2 from the germline V gene are LGHDT and YNNKEL (reference sequence). The CDR3 spells CASSQRRRTGGGEQFF. The CDR3 nucleotides are TGTGCCAGCAGCCAAAGGAGAAGAACAGGGGGCGGTGAGCAGTTCTTC.

The rearrangement links TRBV3-1 (or the pseudogene TRBV3-2) to TRBJ2-1; 8 bases are a match to TRBD2. The CDR3 has 13 amino acids. Looked up from germline, CDR1 is LGHDT and CDR2 is YNNKEL (reference sequence). Trimming removed 3 bases from V and 10 bases from J; junction bases left unmatched: 5. The DNA of the CDR3 is TGTGCCAGCAGCCAGAACTTAGCGGGAGAGCAGTTCTTC. Its translation is CASSQNLAGEQFF.

The rearrangement joins TRBV28 to TRBJ2-1, with TRBD1 as a possible D gene (5 bases). The CDR3 runs 14 residues. V was clipped by 5 bases and J by 2 bases, with 10 bases between them. Per the germline V gene, CDR1 is MDHEN and CDR2 is SYDVKM. The DNA of the CDR3 is TGTGCCAGCAGTACCCAGGGCGCCTACAATGAGCAGTTCTTC. Translated, it gives CASSTQGAYNEQFF.

In this sample, this clone turned up once. Different DNA sequences within this sample yield the same CDR3. The gene calls are TRBV5-1 and TRBJ2-7; D is unresolved. The CDR3 extends over 12 amino acids. V was trimmed by 4 bases and J by 6 bases, leaving 11 bases between them. CDR1 and CDR2 (germline): SGHRS, YFSETQ. The CDR3 here is CASSPNVGEQYF. CDR3 nucleotides: TGCGCCAGCAGCCCGAACGTCGGCGAGCAGTACTTC.

J is TRBJ1-5 and V is TRBV20-1; 8 bases align to TRBD1. The CDR3 runs to 19 residues. The germline gives CDR1 DFQATT, CDR2 SNEGSKA (reference sequence). Trimming cost V 3 bases and J 0 bases; bases outside gene matches: 16. This CDR3 is CSASGVSDREPYSNQPQHF. CDR3 nucleotide sequence: TGCAGTGCTAGTGGGGTCTCGGACAGGGAACCCTATAGCAATCAGCCCCAGCATTTT.

V is TRBV5-1 and J is TRBJ1-4; the match to TRBD1 covers 7 bases. Germline CDR1 reads SGHRS; CDR2 reads YFSETQ. The ends lost 5 bases at V and 8 bases at J; junction bases unmatched: 18. The CDR3 spans 17 residues. The CDR3 loop reads CASSSPGTAQGGEKLFF. The CDR3 coding sequence is TGCGCCAGCAGTTCCCCTGGGACAGCCCAAGGTGGGGAAAAACTGTTTTTT.

This chain connects TRBV2 to TRBJ2-2; TRBD2 matches 8 bases. Germline-derived CDR1 and CDR2 are SNHLY and FYNNEI. Trimming took 2 bases from V and 2 from J; bases not matched to a gene: 1. This CDR3 is 15 amino acids long. The CDR3 reads CASSESGGNTGELFF. The CDR3 coding sequence is TGTGCCAGCAGTGAAAGCGGGGGTAACACCGGGGAGCTGTTTTTT. Variable domain in full (rest from reference TRBV2 and TRBJ2-2): EPEVTQTPSHQVTQMGQEVILRCVPISNHLYFYWYRQILGQKVEFLVSFYNNEISEKSEIFDDQFSVERPDGSNFTLKIRSTKLEDSAMYFCASSESGGNTGELFFGEGSRLTVL.

The CDR3 DNA reads TGTGCCAGCAGTTACCCCCGAGGACACACTGGCGATGAGCAGTTCTTC. Its protein is CASSYPRGHTGDEQFF. The rearrangement joins TRBV6-5 to TRBJ2-1, with TRBD1 as a possible D gene (5 bases). Trimming removed 2 bases at V and 8 bases at J, with 19 bases between. Looked up from germline, CDR1 is MNHEY and CDR2 is SVGAGI. The CDR3 covers 16 residues.

This clone was seen only a few times. This chain connects TRBV2 to TRBJ1-1; TRBD1 matches at 7 bases. Germline lookup yields CDR1 SNHLY and CDR2 FYNNEI. This CDR3 comprises 15 residues. V lost 6 bases, J lost 4 bases, and 11 bases stayed unmatched. As DNA, the CDR3 is TGTGCCAGCAGAGTTGAAAGGGGGCGCGGCACTGAAGCTTTCTTT. Residues: CASRVERGRGTEAFF.

There are a few counts of this clone. The rearrangement links TRBV6-5 to TRBJ2-1; TRBD2 agrees at 12 bases. Germline-derived CDR1 and CDR2 are MNHEY and SVGAGI. V shed 4 bases, J shed 9 bases, and the junction held 7 bases outside the gene matches. The CDR3 is made up of 15 amino acids. For the CDR3, the DNA is TGTGCCAGCAGTTCTTGGACTAGCGGGGTGTTTGAGCAGTTCTTC. Translation gives CASSSWTSGVFEQFF.

The count of this clone is one. The chain combines TRBV19 with TRBJ2-1; 7 bases agree with TRBD2. Germline assignment: CDR1 LNHDA and CDR2 SQIVND (reference sequence). The CDR3 has 16 amino acids. V was pared by 1 base and J by 0 bases, with 3 bases of the junction left unmatched. The CDR3 nucleotides are TGTGCCAGTAGTATAGTCCGCGGGGGCTCCTACAATGAGCAGTTCTTC. Translation gives CASSIVRGGSYNEQFF. The whole variable domain, filled in from reference TRBV19 and TRBJ2-1, reads DGGITQSPKYLFRKEGQNVTLSCEQNLNHDAMYWYRQDPGQGLRLIYYSQIVNDFQKGDIAEGYSVSREKKESFPLTVTSAQKNPTAFYLCASSIVRGGSYNEQFFGPGTRLTVL.

This chain connects TRBV27 to TRBJ2-7; possibly TRBD2 for D (5 bases). The ends were cut back, 3 bases at V and 4 bases at J, with 10 bases in the middle. The CDR3 has 13 residues. The germline CDR1 and CDR2 sequences are MNHEY and SMNVEV (reference sequence). For the CDR3, the DNA is TGTGCCAGCAGTTTCGGGCGGGCATACGAGCAGTACTTC. Amino acid sequence: CASSFGRAYEQYF.

V usage is TRBV7-2 and J usage is TRBJ2-1; D possibly corresponds to TRBD1 (6 bases). The CDR3 consists of 13 residues. Trimming took 5 bases from V and 4 from J, leaving 9 bases between them. Germline V gene data show CDR1 as SGHTA and CDR2 as FQGNSA. The CDR3: CASSTQGYNEQFF. CDR3 DNA: TGTGCCAGCAGCACTCAGGGGTACAATGAGCAGTTCTTC.

CDR3 sequence (DNA): TGTGCCAGCAGTCTTTACGCACAGGGGAACTATGGCTACACCTTC. Its protein is CASSLYAQGNYGYTF. The chain couples TRBV27 to TRBJ1-2; TRBD1 aligns across 7 bases. The CDR3 is 15 amino acids. In germline, CDR1 is MNHEY, CDR2 SMNVEV (reference sequence). V trimming: 5 bases; J trimming: 2 bases; junction bases outside the gene matches: 8.

This clone has only one observation. The chain uses TRBV4-1 and TRBJ1-3, with D possibly matching TRBD1 (5 bases). Trimming pared 4 bases from V and 0 bases from J, leaving 10 bases between. CDR1 MGHRA and CDR2 YSYEKL come from the germline V gene. The CDR3 covers 15 residues. Written as DNA, the CDR3 is TGCGCCAGCAGCCGAGAAGGGGCCTCTGGAAACACCATATATTTT. It is translated as CASSREGASGNTIYF.

The chain has TRBV19 and TRBJ2-3; D may be TRBD1 (6 bases). This CDR3 has 14 residues. Germline lookup yields CDR1 LNHDA and CDR2 SQIVND (reference sequence). Trimming removed 6 bases at V and 6 bases at J, with 16 bases between. CDR3 in DNA: TGTGCCAGTAGCACACAGGGAAGAGGGGATACGCAGTATTTT. It is translated as CASSTQGRGDTQYF.

This clone was found once. The gene calls are TRBV30 and TRBJ2-5; D possibly corresponds to TRBD2 (5 bases). Germline-derived CDR1 and CDR2 are GTSNPN and SVGIG (reference sequence). V dropped 2 bases and J dropped 3 bases, with 10 bases sitting between them. CDR3 size: 13 residues. CDR3 protein: CAWSRTGKETQYF. As DNA, the CDR3 is TGTGCCTGGAGTAGGACGGGGAAAGAGACCCAGTACTTC.

The V gene is TRBV7-6, the J gene TRBJ2-2; no reliable D call. The CDR3 has 13 residues. CDR1 and CDR2 from the germline V gene are SGHVS and FNYEAQ. V dropped 5 bases and J dropped 5 bases, with 9 bases sitting between them. CDR3 in DNA: TGTGCCAGCAGCCTACTGGTGACCGGGGAGCTGTTTTTT. This gives the protein CASSLLVTGELFF.

The V gene is TRBV3-1 (or the pseudogene TRBV3-2), the J gene TRBJ2-2; 12 bases line up with TRBD2. The CDR3 contains 15 residues. Germline CDR1 LGHDT, CDR2 YNNKEL (reference sequence). V was pared by 4 bases and J by 3 bases, with 0 bases of the junction left unmatched. The CDR3 DNA is TGTGCCAGCAGCCCTAGCGGGAGGGACACCGGGGAGCTGTTTTTT. It translates to CASSPSGRDTGELFF.

The chain employs TRBV5-1 and TRBJ2-1; D is unclear. The V gene's germline CDR1 is SGHRS and CDR2 YFSETQ. The CDR3 totals 13 residues. The V gene lost 0 bases and the J gene lost 6 bases, with 7 bases spanning the gap. As DNA, the CDR3 is TGCGCCAGCAGCTTGGGTCCCGGCAATGAGCAGTTCTTC. Its protein product is CASSLGPGNEQFF.

The chain has TRBV19 and TRBJ1-2; D uncertain. CDR1 LNHDA and CDR2 SQIVND come from the germline V gene (reference sequence). Trimming took 4 bases from V and 1 from J, leaving 16 bases between them. The CDR3 totals 16 residues. The CDR3 loop is CASSTLSFGGNYGYTF. CDR3 bases: TGTGCCAGTAGTACCCTCTCATTCGGAGGTAACTATGGCTACACCTTC.

The chain carries TRBV27 and TRBJ2-4; D call uncertain. The V gene lost 0 bases and the J gene lost 0 bases, with 6 bases spanning the gap. Germline V gives CDR1 MNHEY, CDR2 SMNVEV (reference sequence). CDR3 size: 15 residues. The CDR3 coding sequence is TGTGCCAGCAGTTTATCTGCACTAGCCAAAAACATTCAGTACTTC. This translates into CASSLSALAKNIQYF.